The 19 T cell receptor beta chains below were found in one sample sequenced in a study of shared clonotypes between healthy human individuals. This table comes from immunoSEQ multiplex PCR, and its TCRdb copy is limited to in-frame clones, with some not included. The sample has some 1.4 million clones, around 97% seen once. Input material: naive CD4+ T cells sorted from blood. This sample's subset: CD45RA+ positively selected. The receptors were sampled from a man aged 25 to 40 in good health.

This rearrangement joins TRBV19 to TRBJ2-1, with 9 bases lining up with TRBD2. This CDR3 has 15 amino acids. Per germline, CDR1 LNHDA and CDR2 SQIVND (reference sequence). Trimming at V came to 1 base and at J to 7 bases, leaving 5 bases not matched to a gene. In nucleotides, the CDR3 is TGTGCCAGTAGTATAGGAGGACTAGCGACAAATGAGCAGTTCTTC. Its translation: CASSIGGLATNEQFF.

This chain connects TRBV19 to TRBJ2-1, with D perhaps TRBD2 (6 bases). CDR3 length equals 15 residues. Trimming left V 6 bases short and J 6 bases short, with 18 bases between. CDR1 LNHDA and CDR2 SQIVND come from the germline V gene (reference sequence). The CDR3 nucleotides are TGTGCCAGTAGAAAACGGGAGTTGGCGGGCAATGAGCAGTTCTTC. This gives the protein CASRKRELAGNEQFF.

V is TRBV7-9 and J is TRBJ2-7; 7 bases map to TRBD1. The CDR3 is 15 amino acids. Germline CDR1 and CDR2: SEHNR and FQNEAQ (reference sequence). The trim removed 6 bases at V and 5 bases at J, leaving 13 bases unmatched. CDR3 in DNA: TGTGCCAGCAGGCCAGGGACAGTTCAATCCCACGAGCAGTACTTC. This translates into CASRPGTVQSHEQYF.

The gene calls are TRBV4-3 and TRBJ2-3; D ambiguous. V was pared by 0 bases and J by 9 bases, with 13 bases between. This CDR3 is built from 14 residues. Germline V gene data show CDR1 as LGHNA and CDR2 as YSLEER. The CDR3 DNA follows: TGCGCCAGCAGCCAAGATCTCACGCTTTCAACGCAGTATTTT. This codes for CASSQDLTLSTQYF.

For the CDR3, the DNA is TGTGCCAGCTCACCACGACAGGGGGCGCGGGACACTGAAGCTTTCTTT. It yields the protein CASSPRQGARDTEAFF. The rearrangement joins TRBV18 to TRBJ1-1, with TRBD1 identical over 10 bases. CDR3 length: 16 amino acids. Germline CDR1 reads KGHSH; CDR2 reads LQKENI. Germline trimming cut 1 base from V and 3 bases from J; bases unmatched to any gene: 5.

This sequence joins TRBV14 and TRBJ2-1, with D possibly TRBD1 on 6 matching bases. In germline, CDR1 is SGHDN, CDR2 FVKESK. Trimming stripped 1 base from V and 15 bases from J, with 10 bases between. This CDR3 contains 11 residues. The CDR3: CASSQGGQPFF. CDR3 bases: TGTGCCAGCAGCCAAGGCGGACAGCCGTTCTTC.

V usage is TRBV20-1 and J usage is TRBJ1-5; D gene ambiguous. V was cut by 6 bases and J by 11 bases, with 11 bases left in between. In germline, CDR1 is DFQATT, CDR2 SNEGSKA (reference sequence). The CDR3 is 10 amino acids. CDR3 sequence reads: CSAQSVAQHF. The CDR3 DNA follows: TGCAGTGCCCAATCAGTGGCCCAGCATTTT.

The CDR3 region has the DNA TGCGCCAGCAGCTTGACCGGGACAGGGGGCGCAGTTGGCTACACCTTC. This sequence encodes CASSLTGTGGAVGYTF. The genes are TRBV5-1 and TRBJ1-2; 12 nucleotides line up with TRBD1. V was clipped by 1 base and J by 7 bases; unmatched bases: 8. CDR1 is SGHRS, CDR2 YFSETQ, per germline. CDR3 length: 16 amino acids. Combining the CDR3 with reference TRBV5-1 and TRBJ1-2 gives the whole variable domain KAGVTQTPRYLIKTRGQQVTLSCSPISGHRSVSWYQQTPGQGLQFLFEYFSETQRNKGNFPGRFSGRQFSNSRSEMNVSTLELGDSALYLCASSLTGTGGAVGYTFGSGTRLTVV.

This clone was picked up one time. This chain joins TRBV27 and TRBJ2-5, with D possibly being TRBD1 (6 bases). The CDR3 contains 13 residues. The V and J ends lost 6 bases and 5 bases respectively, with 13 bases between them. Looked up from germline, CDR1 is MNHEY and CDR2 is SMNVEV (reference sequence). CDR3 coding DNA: TGTGCCAGCAGGCCGCAGGGGCAGGAGACCCAGTACTTC. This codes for CASRPQGQETQYF.

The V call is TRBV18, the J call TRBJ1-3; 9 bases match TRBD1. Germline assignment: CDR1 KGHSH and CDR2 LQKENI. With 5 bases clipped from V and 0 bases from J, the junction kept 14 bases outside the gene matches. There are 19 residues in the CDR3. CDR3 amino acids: CASSSLGQGFPYSGNTIYF. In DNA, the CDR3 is TGTGCCAGCTCATCTCTGGGACAGGGTTTCCCCTACTCTGGAAACACCATATATTTT.

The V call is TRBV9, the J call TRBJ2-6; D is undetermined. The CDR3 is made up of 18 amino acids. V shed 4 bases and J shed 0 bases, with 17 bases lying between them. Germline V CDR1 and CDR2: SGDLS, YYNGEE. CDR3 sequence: CASSPTAAQTSGANVLTF. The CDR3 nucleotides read TGTGCCAGCAGCCCCACGGCAGCCCAAACCTCTGGGGCCAACGTCCTGACTTTC.

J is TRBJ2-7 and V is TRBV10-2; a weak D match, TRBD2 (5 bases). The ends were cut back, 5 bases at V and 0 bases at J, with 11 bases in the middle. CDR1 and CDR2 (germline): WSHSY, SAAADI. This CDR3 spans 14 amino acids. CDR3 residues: CASSHGVDSYEQYF. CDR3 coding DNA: TGCGCCAGCAGTCACGGGGTTGACTCCTACGAGCAGTACTTC.

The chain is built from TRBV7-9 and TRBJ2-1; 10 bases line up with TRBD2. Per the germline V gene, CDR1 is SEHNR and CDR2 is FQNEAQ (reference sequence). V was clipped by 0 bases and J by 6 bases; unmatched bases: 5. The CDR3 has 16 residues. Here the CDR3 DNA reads TGTGCCAGCAGCTTAGCCTCTAGCGGGAGTCTCAATGAGCAGTTCTTC. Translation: CASSLASSGSLNEQFF.

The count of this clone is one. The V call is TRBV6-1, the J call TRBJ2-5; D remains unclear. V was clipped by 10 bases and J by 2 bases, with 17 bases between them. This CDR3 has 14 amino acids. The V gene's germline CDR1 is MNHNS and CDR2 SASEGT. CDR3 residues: CATRRTTLQETQYF. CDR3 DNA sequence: TGTGCCACCCGAAGGACGACACTTCAAGAGACCCAGTACTTC.

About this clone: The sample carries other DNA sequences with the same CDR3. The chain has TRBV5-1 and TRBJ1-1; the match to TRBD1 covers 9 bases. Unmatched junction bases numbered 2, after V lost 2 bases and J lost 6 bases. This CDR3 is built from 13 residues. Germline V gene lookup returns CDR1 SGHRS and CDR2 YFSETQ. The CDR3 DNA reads TGCGCCAGCAGCTTACAGGGGGCCGCTGAAGCTTTCTTT. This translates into CASSLQGAAEAFF.

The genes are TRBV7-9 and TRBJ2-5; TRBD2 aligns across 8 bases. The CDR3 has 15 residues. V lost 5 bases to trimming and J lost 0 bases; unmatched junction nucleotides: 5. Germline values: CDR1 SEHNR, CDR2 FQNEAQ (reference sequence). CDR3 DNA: TGTGCCAGCAGCACACGCGGGGGGCACCAAGAGACCCAGTACTTC. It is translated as CASSTRGGHQETQYF.

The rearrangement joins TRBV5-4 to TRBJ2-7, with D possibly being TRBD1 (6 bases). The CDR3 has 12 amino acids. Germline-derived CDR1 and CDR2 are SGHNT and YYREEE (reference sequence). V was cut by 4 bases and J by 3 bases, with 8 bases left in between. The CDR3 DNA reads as TGTGCCAGCAGCGGGGGCCACTACGAGCAGTACTTC. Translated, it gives CASSGGHYEQYF.

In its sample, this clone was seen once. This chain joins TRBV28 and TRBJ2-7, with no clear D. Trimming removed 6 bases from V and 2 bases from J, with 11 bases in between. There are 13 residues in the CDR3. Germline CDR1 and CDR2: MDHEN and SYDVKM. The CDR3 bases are TGTGCCAGCAGCCCCGGGTCTGCCTACGAGCAGTACTTC. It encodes CASSPGSAYEQYF.

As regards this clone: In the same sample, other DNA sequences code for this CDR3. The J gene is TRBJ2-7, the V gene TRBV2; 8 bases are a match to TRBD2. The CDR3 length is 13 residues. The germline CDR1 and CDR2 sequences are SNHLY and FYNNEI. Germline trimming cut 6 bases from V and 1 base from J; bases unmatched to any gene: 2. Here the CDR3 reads CASRTSGSYEQYF. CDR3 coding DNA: TGTGCCAGCAGAACTAGCGGATCCTACGAGCAGTACTTC.